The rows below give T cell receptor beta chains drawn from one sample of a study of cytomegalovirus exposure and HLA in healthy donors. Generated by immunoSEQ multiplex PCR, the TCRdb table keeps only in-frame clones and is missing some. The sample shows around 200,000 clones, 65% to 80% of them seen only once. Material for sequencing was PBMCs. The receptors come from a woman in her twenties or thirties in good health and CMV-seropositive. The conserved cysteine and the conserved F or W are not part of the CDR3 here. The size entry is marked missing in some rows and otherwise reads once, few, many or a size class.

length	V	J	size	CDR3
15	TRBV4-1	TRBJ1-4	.	ASSQDLTDSTNEKLF
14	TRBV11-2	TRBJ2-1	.	ARPTSGGRGYNEQF
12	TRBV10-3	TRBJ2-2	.	AISRGQYTGELF
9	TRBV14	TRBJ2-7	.	ASSRANEQY
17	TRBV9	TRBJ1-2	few	ASSRRNRKGQGGLEGYT
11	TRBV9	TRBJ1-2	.	ASSVEGAYGYT
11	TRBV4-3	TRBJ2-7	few	ASSLSRDSEQY
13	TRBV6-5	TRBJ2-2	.	ASRRGQGIAGELF
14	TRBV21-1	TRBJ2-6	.	ASPRDRGLGANVLT
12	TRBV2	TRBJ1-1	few	ASSEGSKGVKAF
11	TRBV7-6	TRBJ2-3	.	ASSLVRGDTQY
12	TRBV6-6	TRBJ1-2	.	ASRGTGTSYGYT
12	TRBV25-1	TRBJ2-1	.	ASSDDLSYNEQF
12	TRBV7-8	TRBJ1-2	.	ASSLVGIPHGYT
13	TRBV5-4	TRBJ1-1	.	ASSFSDTVNTEAF
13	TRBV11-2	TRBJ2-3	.	ASSLNSGNLDTQY
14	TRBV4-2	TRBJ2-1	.	ASSQSPGQGSDEQF
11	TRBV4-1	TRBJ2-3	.	ASSRDSGDTQY
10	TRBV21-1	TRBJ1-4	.	ASRRDRVKLF
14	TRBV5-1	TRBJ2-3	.	ASSLGGSGGSDTQY
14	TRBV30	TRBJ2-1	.	AWSGSSGRLGSEQF
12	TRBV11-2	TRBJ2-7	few	ASSLGGSAYEQY
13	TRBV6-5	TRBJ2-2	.	ASSTGREYTGELF
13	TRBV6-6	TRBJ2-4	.	ASRHDSEAKNIQY
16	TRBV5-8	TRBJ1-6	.	ASSQNLNRSSYNSPLH
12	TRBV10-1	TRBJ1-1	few	ASSESGGVGEAF
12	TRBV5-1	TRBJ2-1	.	ASSGSGAYNEQF
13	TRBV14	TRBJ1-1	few	ASSQLPPGGSEAF
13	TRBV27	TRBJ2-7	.	ASSSLGRDTYEQY
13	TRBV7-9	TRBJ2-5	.	ASSLAQGMRWTQY
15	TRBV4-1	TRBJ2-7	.	ASSTSKRGQALVEQY
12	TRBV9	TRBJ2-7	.	ASSVGGRANEQY
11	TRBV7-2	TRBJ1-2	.	AEKTGTENGYT
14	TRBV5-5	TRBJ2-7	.	ASSLGLAESSYEQY
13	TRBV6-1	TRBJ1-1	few	ASRTQGEDNTEAF
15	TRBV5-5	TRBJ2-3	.	ASSLVPSGRGTDTQY
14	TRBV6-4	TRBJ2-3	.	ASSDAAGQLTDTQY
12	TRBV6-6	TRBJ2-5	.	ASSYEVGAKTQY
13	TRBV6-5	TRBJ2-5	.	ASSFLSGGKETQY
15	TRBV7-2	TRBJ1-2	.	ASSTQSGGLPLYGYT
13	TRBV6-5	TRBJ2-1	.	ASSYGGDGPDEQF
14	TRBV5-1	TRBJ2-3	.	ASSLERGRFTDTQY
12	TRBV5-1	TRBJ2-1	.	ASSMGEGGGEQF
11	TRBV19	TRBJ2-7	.	ASSLGTSGEQY
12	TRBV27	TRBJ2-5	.	ASSFDRELATQY
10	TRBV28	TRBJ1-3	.	ASSLGAGTIY
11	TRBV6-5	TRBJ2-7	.	ASMRLASYEQY
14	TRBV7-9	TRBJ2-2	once	ASSLGARSNTGELF
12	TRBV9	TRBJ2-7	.	ASSVAWVSDEQY
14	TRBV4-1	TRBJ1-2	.	ASSRAPGTGNYGYT
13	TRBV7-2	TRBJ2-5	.	ASSFVREGGETQY
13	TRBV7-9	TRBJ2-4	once	ASSLQGNGKNIQY
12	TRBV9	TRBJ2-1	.	ASSPPSAHNEQF
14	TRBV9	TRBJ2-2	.	ASSPQLAEGTGELF